What follows are 23 T cell receptor beta chains derived from one specimen sequenced in a study of OX40 agonist ivuxolimab in advanced cancers. TCRdb keeps only in-frame clones here, not all; method: immunoSEQ multiplex PCR. The sample lists under 70,000 clones; roughly 89% were seen once. The sequences come from CD4+ or CD8+ T cells sorted from blood, collected in a trial of the OX40 agonist ivuxolimab. These receptors were taken from an adult with an advanced solid tumor such as melanoma, head and neck, liver or kidney cancer.

The V gene is TRBV4-2, the J gene TRBJ1-1; D gene unclear. V lost 5 bases and J lost 0, with 19 bases in between. The germline gives CDR1 LGHNA, CDR2 YNFKEQ. The CDR3 has 17 residues. The CDR3 protein is CASSSLSPPGLNTEAFF. The CDR3 DNA reads as TGTGCCAGCAGCTCCCTCTCCCCCCCAGGTTTGAACACTGAAGCTTTCTTT.

The J gene is TRBJ1-3, the V gene TRBV5-1; 9 bases fit TRBD1. This CDR3 has 16 residues. CDR1 and CDR2 from the germline V gene are SGHRS and YFSETQ. Trimming at V came to 5 bases and at J to 4 bases, leaving 10 bases not matched to a gene. For the CDR3, the DNA is TGCGCCAGCAGTCTTTGGGGACAGGGCTCCGGAAACACCATATATTTT. Protein sequence: CASSLWGQGSGNTIYF. Looking up the rest from reference TRBV5-1 and TRBJ1-3 gives the full variable domain: KAGVTQTPRYLIKTRGQQVTLSCSPISGHRSVSWYQQTPGQGLQFLFEYFSETQRNKGNFPGRFSGRQFSNSRSEMNVSTLELGDSALYLCASSLWGQGSGNTIYFGEGSWLTVV.

The rearrangement uses TRBV5-1 and TRBJ2-1; 15 positions match TRBD2. There are 20 residues in the CDR3. CDR1 and CDR2 (germline): SGHRS, YFSETQ. The V and J ends lost 4 bases and 7 bases, in that order; junction bases with no gene match: 18. CDR3 sequence reads: CASSHNSGTSGGQYRNEQFF. CDR3 nucleotide sequence: TGCGCCAGCAGCCATAACTCCGGGACTAGCGGGGGGCAGTACAGGAATGAGCAGTTCTTC.

The genes are TRBV14 and TRBJ1-1; D is unclear. V dropped 1 base and J dropped 1 base, with 7 bases sitting between them. The CDR3 sequence is 14 residues long. The germline gives CDR1 SGHDN, CDR2 FVKESK. This chain's CDR3 is CASSQVTKNTEAFF. CDR3 coding DNA: TGTGCCAGCAGCCAAGTGACCAAGAACACTGAAGCTTTCTTT. The full variable domain, rest sourced from reference TRBV14 and TRBJ1-1, is EAGVTQFPSHSVIEKGQTVTLRCDPISGHDNLYWYRRVMGKEIKFLLHFVKESKQDESGMPNNRFLAERTGGTYSTLKVQPAELEDSGVYFCASSQVTKNTEAFFGQGTRLTVV.

CDR3 sequence: CASSLAGSGYQPQHF. CDR3 in DNA: TGTGCCAGCAGCTTGGCCGGGAGCGGATATCAGCCCCAGCATTTT. This chain uses TRBV5-4 with TRBJ1-5; no reliable D call. The CDR3 extends over 15 amino acids. Germline V gene sequence: CDR1 SGHNT, CDR2 YYREEE (reference sequence). The germline V and J ends were trimmed by 0 bases and 5 bases, with 12 bases remaining between them.

V gene TRBV2 combines with J gene TRBJ2-1; D remains unclear. Germline lookup yields CDR1 SNHLY and CDR2 FYNNEI. V was pared by 7 bases and J by 10 bases, with 11 bases between. This CDR3 spans 11 amino acids. CDR3 DNA: TGTGCCAGCAAGGTCATGGAAGAGCAGTTCTTC. Amino acid sequence: CASKVMEEQFF.

The genes are TRBV12-5 and TRBJ2-7; possibly TRBD1 for D (5 bases). Per the germline V gene, CDR1 is LGHNT and CDR2 is FRNRAP. CDR3 size: 12 residues. The CDR3 loop is CASGGASYEQYF. DNA of the CDR3: TGTGCCTCGGGTGGGGCCTCCTACGAGCAGTACTTC.

The chain is built from TRBV5-4 and TRBJ2-7; D might be TRBD2 (7 bases). The V end lost 1 base, the J end lost 0 bases, and 11 bases lay between the germline ends. CDR3 length equals 15 residues. CDR1 is SGHNT and CDR2 is YYREEE in the germline V gene (reference sequence). The CDR3 reads CASSLRGAPSYEQYF. The CDR3 nucleotides are TGTGCCAGCAGCTTGCGGGGGGCCCCCTCCTACGAGCAGTACTTC. Full variable domain (outside the CDR3, taken from reference TRBV5-4 and TRBJ2-7): ETGVTQSPTHLIKTRGQQVTLRCSSQSGHNTVSWYQQALGQGPQFIFQYYREEENGRGNFPPRFSGLQFPNYSSELNVNALELDDSALYLCASSLRGAPSYEQYFGPGTRLTVT.

The genes are TRBV28 and TRBJ1-1, with a possible D match to TRBD1 (6 bases). There are 13 residues in the CDR3. Germline V gene data show CDR1 as MDHEN and CDR2 as SYDVKM. V dropped 4 bases and J dropped 11 bases, with 17 bases sitting between them. CDR3 protein: CASSSLRGGAAFF. The CDR3 DNA sequence: TGTGCCAGCAGTTCGTTAAGGGGGGGCGCGGCTTTCTTT.

V and J are TRBV2 and TRBJ1-5, with a possible D match to TRBD1 (5 bases). The CDR3 covers 12 residues. CDR1 SNHLY and CDR2 FYNNEI come from the germline V gene. Trimming removed 6 bases at V and 7 bases at J, with 10 bases between. The CDR3 spells CASSPRDQPQHF. CDR3 nucleotide sequence: TGTGCCAGCAGCCCCCGGGACCAGCCCCAGCATTTT.

As regards this clone: Relative to the germline gene, one junction end is altered; a read error may explain this. The rearrangement uses TRBV5-5 and TRBJ1-3; D is undetermined. The CDR3 has 13 amino acids. Germline V lookup: CDR1 SGHKS, CDR2 YYEKEE (reference sequence). The CDR3 sequence: CASSLGSENTIYF. Here the CDR3 DNA reads TGTGCCAGCAGCTTGGGGTCTGAAAACACCATATATTTT. The entire variable domain, with the rest obtained from reference TRBV5-5 and TRBJ1-3, is as follows: DAGVTQSPTHLIKTRGQQVTLRCSPISGHKSVSWYQQVLGQGPQFIFQYYEKEERGRGNFPDRFSARQFPNYSSELNVNALLLGDSALYLCASSLGSENTIYFGEGSWLTVV.

The chain carries TRBV6-5 and TRBJ1-1; no reliable D call. Trimming removed 6 bases from V and 7 bases from J, with 12 bases in between. The germline gives CDR1 MNHEY, CDR2 SVGAGI. The length of the CDR3 is 12 residues. The CDR3 is CASSPGEVEAFF. CDR3 bases: TGTGCCAGCAGCCCCGGGGAGGTTGAAGCTTTCTTT.

This chain connects TRBV6-6 to TRBJ2-5; TRBD1 agrees at 7 bases. V lost 6 bases, J lost 4 bases, and 11 bases stayed unmatched. From germline, CDR1 is MNHNY and CDR2 SVGAGI (reference sequence). This CDR3 is 15 amino acids long. The CDR3 DNA reads TGTGCCAGCAGATTGACAGGGCCACGGCGAGAGACCCAGTACTTC. Its protein product is CASRLTGPRRETQYF.

CDR3 residues: CASSPDGTGELFF. CDR3 DNA sequence: TGTGCCAGCAGCCCAGACGGGACCGGGGAGCTGTTTTTT. J is TRBJ2-2 and V is TRBV7-2; D is undetermined. Trimming left V 5 bases short and J 5 bases short, with 9 bases between. Germline assignment: CDR1 SGHTA and CDR2 FQGNSA. CDR3 length equals 13 residues. The full variable domain, its missing parts supplied by reference TRBV7-2 and TRBJ2-2, is GAGVSQSPSNKVTEKGKDVELRCDPISGHTALYWYRQSLGQGLEFLIYFQGNSAPDKSGLPSDRFSAERTGGSVSTLTIQRTQQEDSAVYLCASSPDGTGELFFGEGSRLTVL.

This clone was found once. This chain uses TRBV5-8 with TRBJ2-4; 7 nucleotides agree with TRBD2. CDR3 length: 16 residues. Looked up from germline, CDR1 is SGHTS and CDR2 is YDEGEE. Trimming removed 4 bases from V and 2 bases from J; junction bases left unmatched: 9. The CDR3 region is CASSPREGIPKNIQYF. CDR3 nucleotide sequence: TGTGCCAGCAGCCCCAGGGAGGGGATCCCCAAAAACATTCAGTACTTC.

The V and J genes are TRBV9 and TRBJ1-4, with a possible D match to TRBD1 (6 bases). This CDR3 region has 14 residues. Trimming pared 4 bases from V and 6 bases from J, leaving 13 bases between. Germline CDR1 reads SGDLS; CDR2 reads YYNGEE. The CDR3 spells CASSSRGPDEKLFF. CDR3 bases: TGTGCCAGCAGCTCCCGGGGGCCTGATGAAAAACTGTTTTTT.

The rearrangement joins TRBV5-5 to TRBJ1-1; no clear D. This CDR3 contains 13 residues. The germline V gene has CDR1 SGHKS and CDR2 YYEKEE (reference sequence). Trimming took off 1 base at V and 1 base at J, with 5 bases between the two ends. The CDR3 here is CASSLRQNTEAFF. DNA of the CDR3: TGTGCCAGCAGCTTGCGGCAGAACACTGAAGCTTTCTTT.

Written as DNA, the CDR3 is TGTGCCAGCGCCAGGGACAATGAGCAGTTCTTC. Its translation: CASARDNEQFF. The chain combines TRBV9 with TRBJ2-1, with D maybe TRBD1 (5 bases). The CDR3 has 11 residues. Trimming took 7 bases from V and 5 from J, leaving 7 bases between them. Looked up from germline, CDR1 is SGDLS and CDR2 is YYNGEE. Full variable domain (missing parts from reference TRBV9 and TRBJ2-1): DSGVTQTPKHLITATGQRVTLRCSPRSGDLSVYWYQQSLDQGLQFLIQYYNGEERAKGNILERFSAQQFPDLHSELNLSSLELGDSALYFCASARDNEQFFGPGTRLTVL.

This chain links TRBV14 with TRBJ2-1; 7 bases map to TRBD2. Germline V lookup: CDR1 SGHDN, CDR2 FVKESK. V lost 1 base and J lost 10; bases outside the gene matches: 16. CDR3 length: 17 residues. Here the CDR3 reads CASSQVGEGPRLREQFF. CDR3 sequence (DNA): TGTGCCAGCAGCCAAGTAGGGGAGGGCCCTCGATTGAGAGAGCAGTTCTTC.

This sequence joins TRBV19 and TRBJ2-5; possible D gene TRBD2, 5 bases. Germline CDR1 reads LNHDA; CDR2 reads SQIVND (reference sequence). This CDR3 is built from 13 residues. With 4 bases removed from V and 4 bases from J, the gap between germline ends came to 10 bases. CDR3 amino acids: CASSTGDRETQYF. The CDR3 bases are TGTGCCAGTAGTACCGGGGATCGAGAGACCCAGTACTTC.

This clone was detected a few times. The chain combines TRBV5-6 with TRBJ1-1; perhaps TRBD1 as D (5 bases). V was shortened by 2 bases and J by 10 bases, with 9 bases between the two germline ends. The CDR3 is 11 residues long. CDR1 SGHDT and CDR2 YYEEEE come from the germline V gene. CDR3 sequence reads: CASSLRGRAFF. The CDR3 DNA is TGTGCCAGCAGCTTAAGGGGACGAGCTTTCTTT.

In its sample, this clone was seen a few times. The J gene is TRBJ1-5, the V gene TRBV7-9, with 7 nucleotides matching TRBD1. The CDR3 has 14 residues. Germline lookup yields CDR1 SEHNR and CDR2 FQNEAQ (reference sequence). The ends lost 5 bases at V and 7 bases at J; junction bases unmatched: 8. The CDR3, as DNA: TGTGCCAGCAGCCTCGACAGGGCGGACCAGCCCCAGCATTTT. Encoded protein: CASSLDRADQPQHF.

The chain recombines TRBV7-9 with TRBJ2-5; D remains unclear. The CDR3 covers 13 residues. V was trimmed by 0 bases and J by 5 bases, leaving 7 bases between them. Per germline, CDR1 SEHNR and CDR2 FQNEAQ (reference sequence). This chain's CDR3 is CASSLAGSETQYF. CDR3 bases: TGTGCCAGCAGCTTAGCTGGGTCGGAGACCCAGTACTTC.